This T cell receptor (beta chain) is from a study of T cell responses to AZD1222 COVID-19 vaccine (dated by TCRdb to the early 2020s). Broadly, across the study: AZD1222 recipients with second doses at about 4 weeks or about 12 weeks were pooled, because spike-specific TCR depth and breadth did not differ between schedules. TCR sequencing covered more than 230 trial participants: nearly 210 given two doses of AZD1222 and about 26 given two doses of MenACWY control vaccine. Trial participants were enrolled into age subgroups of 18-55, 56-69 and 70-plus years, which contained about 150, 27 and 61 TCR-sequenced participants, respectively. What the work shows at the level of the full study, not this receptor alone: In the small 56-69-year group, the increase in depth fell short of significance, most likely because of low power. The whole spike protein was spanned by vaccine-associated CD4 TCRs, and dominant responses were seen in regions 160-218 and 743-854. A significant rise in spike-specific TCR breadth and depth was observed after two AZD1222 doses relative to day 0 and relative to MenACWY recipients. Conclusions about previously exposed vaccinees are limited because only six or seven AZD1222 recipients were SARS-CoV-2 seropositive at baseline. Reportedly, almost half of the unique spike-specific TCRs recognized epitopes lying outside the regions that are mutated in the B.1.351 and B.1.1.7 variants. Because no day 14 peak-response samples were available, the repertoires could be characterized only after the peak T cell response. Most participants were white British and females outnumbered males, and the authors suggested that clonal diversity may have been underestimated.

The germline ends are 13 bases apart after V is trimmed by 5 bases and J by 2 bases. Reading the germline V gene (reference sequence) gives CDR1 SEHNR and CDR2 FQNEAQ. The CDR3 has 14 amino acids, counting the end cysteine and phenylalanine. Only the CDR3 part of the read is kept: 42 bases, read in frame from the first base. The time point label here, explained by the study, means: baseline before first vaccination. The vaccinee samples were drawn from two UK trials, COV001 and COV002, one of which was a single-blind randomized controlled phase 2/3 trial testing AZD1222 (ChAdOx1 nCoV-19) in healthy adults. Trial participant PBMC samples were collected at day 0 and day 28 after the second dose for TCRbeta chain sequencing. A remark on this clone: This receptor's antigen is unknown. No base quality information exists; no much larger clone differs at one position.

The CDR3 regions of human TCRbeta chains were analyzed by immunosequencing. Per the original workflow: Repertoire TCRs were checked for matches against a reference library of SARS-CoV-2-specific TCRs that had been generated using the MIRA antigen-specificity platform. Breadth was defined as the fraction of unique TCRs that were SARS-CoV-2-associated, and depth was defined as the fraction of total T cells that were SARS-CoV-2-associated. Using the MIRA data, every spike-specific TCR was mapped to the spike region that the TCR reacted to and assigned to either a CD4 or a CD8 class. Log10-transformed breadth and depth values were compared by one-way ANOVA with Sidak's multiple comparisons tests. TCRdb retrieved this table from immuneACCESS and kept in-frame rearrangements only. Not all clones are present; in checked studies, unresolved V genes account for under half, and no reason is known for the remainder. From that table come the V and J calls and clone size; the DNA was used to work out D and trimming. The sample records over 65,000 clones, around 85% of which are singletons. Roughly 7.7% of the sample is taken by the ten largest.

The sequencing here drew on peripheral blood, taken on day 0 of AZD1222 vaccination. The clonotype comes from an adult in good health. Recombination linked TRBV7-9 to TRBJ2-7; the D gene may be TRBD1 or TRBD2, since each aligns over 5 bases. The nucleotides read TGTGCCAGCAGCCACCGGGACGGACCCTACGAGCAGTACTTC. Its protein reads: CASSHRDGPYEQYF. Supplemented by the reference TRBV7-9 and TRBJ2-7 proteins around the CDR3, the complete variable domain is DTGVSQNPRHKITKRGQNVTFRCDPISEHNRLYWYRQTLGQGPEFLTYFQNEAQLEKSRLLSDRFSAERPKGSFSTLEIQRTEQGDSAMYLCASSHRDGPYEQYFGPGTRLTVT.